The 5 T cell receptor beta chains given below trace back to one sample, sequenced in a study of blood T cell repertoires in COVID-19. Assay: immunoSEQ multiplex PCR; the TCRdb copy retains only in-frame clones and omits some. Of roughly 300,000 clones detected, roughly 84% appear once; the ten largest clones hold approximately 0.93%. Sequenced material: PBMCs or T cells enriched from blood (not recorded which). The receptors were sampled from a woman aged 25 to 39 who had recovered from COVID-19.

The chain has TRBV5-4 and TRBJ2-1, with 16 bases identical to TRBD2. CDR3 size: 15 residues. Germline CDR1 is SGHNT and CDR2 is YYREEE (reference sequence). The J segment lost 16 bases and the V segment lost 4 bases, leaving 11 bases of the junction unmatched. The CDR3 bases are TGTGCCAGCAGCCCCGGGACTAGCGGGGGGGCCGGGAAATTCTTC. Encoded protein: CASSPGTSGGAGKFF.

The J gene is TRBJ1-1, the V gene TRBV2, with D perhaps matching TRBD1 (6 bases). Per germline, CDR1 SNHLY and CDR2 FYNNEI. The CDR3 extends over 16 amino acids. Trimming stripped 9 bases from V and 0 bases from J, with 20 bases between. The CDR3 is CASSKEGGGLNTEAFF. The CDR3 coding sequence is TGTGCCAGTTCTAAAGAGGGGGGGGGTCTGAACACTGAAGCTTTCTTT.

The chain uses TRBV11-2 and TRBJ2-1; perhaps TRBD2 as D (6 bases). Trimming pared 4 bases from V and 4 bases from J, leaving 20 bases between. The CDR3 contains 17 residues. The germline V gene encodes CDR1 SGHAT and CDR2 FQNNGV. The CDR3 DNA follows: TGTGCCAGCAGCTCCTCGCTAGCGCCAAACAGTTACAATGAGCAGTTCTTC. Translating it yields CASSSSLAPNSYNEQFF.

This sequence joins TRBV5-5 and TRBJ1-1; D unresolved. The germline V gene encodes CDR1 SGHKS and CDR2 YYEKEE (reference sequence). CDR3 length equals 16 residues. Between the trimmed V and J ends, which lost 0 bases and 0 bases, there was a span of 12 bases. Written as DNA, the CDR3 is TGTGCCAGCAGCTTGGTTCTCGGCGGGGTGAACACTGAAGCTTTCTTT. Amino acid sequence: CASSLVLGGVNTEAFF.

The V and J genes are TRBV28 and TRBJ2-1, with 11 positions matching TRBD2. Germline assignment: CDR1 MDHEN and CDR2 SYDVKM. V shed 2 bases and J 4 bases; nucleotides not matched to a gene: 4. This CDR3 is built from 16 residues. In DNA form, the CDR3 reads TGTGCCAGCAGTTTAGAGGTAGCGGGGGGGTACAATGAGCAGTTCTTC. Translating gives CASSLEVAGGYNEQFF.